This T cell receptor beta chain was sequenced in a study of radiation and T cells in renal cell carcinoma. About the study: Nephrectomy followed 15 Gy stereotactic body radiation by 4 weeks. Study conclusions and caveats: In blood, top tumor clones expanded by 2 weeks, shrinking by 4. No pretreatment tumor biopsies were available for baseline clonotypes.

As for this clone: What it recognizes is unknown.

The time point here: blood 2 weeks post-SBRT. Treatment specified: 15 Gy SBRT to primary tumor, nephrectomy 4 weeks later. This renal cell carcinoma was of the clear cell type. Germline V gene lookup returns CDR1 MNHNS and CDR2 SASEGT. The CDR3 is made up of 14 amino acids. Trimming took 0 bases from V and 1 from J, leaving 7 bases between them. Only in-frame clones appear in the TCRdb table, and some are missing; sequencing was by immunoSEQ multiplex PCR. The sample consists of roughly 150,000 clones, about 91% of them appearing once. The sample consisted of blood, taken from a patient whose treatment included radiotherapy and nephrectomy. The TCR was taken from a woman between 45 and 65 years old with renal cell carcinoma. The J gene is TRBJ2-7, the V gene TRBV6-1; no definite D call. Here the CDR3 DNA reads TGTGCCAGCAGTGAAGCGACCGGGTCCTACGAGCAGTACTTC. Protein sequence: CASSEATGSYEQYF.